This T cell receptor beta chain was observed in a study of blood T cell repertoires in COVID-19. Study context: Italy, Spain and the United States were the sources of the convalescent and acute COVID-19 samples.

In the authors' methods: Reference gene primers were amplified, and this amplification served to estimate nucleated cell counts. Libraries were prepared by immunoSEQ multiplex PCR; TCRdb keeps only in-frame clonotypes and omits some of them. V, J and clone size are those of that table, while D and trimming were read from the DNA. The data contain about 410,000 clones, about 92% of them singletons. The age range of participants was about 18 to 100 years, with residence in approximately 25 US areas. Recovered status in Cohort 3 required two negative PCRs, clearance, or symptom resolution. Germline trimming cut 5 bases from V and 4 bases from J; bases unmatched to any gene: 4. The germline gives CDR1 MNHEY, CDR2 SMNVEV (reference sequence). The CDR3 totals 13 residues.

The sample comprised PBMCs or T cells enriched from blood (not recorded which). This chain joins TRBV27 and TRBJ2-7; 8 bases fit TRBD1. This TCR was sampled from a man younger than 35 who had recovered from COVID-19. In DNA, the CDR3 is TGTGCCAGCAGTCCAGGGGGCGAATACGAGCAGTACTTC. Residues: CASSPGGEYEQYF.